This TCR beta chain was sequenced during a study of Ad26.COV2.S vaccination and SARS-CoV-2 variants. Across the whole study: Intramuscular Ad26.COV2.S at 5x10^10 or 1x10^11 viral particles.

This clone was counted once. Germline V gene lookup returns CDR1 SEHNR and CDR2 FQNEAQ (reference sequence). CDR3 length equals 14 residues. The V end was cut by 5 bases, the J end by 3 bases, with 10 bases between. Treatment of the sample: 15 to 20 received Ad26.COV2.S at low or high dose, single or two shots; several received placebo; per-sample allocation not given. The investigators took samples on day 63 after the first vaccine or placebo injection. Cohort 1b enrolled adults aged 18-55 years in Boston. In the vaccine, an Ad26 vector expressed the SARS-CoV-2 spike of the Wuhan strain. Some clones are missing from TCRdb's copy, which holds only in-frame ones; the method was immunoSEQ multiplex PCR. The data hold around 340,000 clones, with 86% observed a single time.

The clonotype originates from a person aged 18-60 years who received the Ad26.COV2.S COVID-19 vaccine or a placebo. This material consisted of peripheral blood, taken in a trial of Ad26.COV2.S vaccine versus placebo. The V and J genes are TRBV7-9 and TRBJ1-4; perhaps TRBD1 as D (6 bases). This CDR3 reads CASSRTVANEKLFF. The CDR3 coding sequence is TGTGCCAGCAGCCGGACAGTAGCTAATGAAAAACTGTTTTTT.